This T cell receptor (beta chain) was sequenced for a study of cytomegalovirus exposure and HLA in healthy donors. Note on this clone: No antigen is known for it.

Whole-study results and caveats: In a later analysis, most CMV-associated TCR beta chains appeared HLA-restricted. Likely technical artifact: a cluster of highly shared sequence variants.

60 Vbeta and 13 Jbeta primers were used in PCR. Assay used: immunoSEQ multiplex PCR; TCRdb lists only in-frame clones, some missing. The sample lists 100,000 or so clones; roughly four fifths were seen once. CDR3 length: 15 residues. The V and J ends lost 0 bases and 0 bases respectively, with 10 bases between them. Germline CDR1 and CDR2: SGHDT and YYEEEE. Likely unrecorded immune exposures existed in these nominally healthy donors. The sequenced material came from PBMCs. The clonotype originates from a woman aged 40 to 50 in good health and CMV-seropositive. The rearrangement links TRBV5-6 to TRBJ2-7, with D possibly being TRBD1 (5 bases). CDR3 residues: CASSLGGDSSYEQYF. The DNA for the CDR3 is TGTGCCAGCAGCTTGGGGGGTGACAGCTCCTACGAGCAGTACTTC. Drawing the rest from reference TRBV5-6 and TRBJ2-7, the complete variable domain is DAGVTQSPTHLIKTRGQQVTLRCSPKSGHDTVSWYQQALGQGPQFIFQYYEEEERQRGNFPDRFSGHQFPNYSSELNVNALLLGDSALYLCASSLGGDSSYEQYFGPGTRLTVT.